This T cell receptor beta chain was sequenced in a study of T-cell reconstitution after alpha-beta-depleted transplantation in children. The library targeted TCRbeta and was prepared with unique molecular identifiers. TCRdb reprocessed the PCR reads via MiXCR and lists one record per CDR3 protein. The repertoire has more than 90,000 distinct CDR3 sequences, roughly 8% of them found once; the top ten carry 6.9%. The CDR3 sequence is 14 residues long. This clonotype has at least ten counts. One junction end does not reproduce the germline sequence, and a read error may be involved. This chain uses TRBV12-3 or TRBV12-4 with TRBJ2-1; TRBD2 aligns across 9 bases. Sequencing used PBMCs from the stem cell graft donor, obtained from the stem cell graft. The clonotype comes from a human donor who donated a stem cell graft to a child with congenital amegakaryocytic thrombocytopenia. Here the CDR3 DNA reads TGTGCCAGCAGTCTAGCGGGACCCCACAATGAGCAGTTCTTC. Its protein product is CASSLAGPHNEQFF.